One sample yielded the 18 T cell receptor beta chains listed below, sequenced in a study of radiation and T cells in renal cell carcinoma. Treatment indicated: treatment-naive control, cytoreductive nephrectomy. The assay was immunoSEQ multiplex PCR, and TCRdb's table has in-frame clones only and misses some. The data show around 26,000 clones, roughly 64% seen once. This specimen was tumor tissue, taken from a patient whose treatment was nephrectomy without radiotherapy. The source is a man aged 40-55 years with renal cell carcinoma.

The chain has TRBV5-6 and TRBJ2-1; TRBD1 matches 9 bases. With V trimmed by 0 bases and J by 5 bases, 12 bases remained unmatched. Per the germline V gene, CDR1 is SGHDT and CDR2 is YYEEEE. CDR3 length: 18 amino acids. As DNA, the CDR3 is TGTGCCAGCAGCTTGGCGGGACACAGGGGGCTGAGGGACAATGAGCAGTTCTTC. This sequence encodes CASSLAGHRGLRDNEQFF.

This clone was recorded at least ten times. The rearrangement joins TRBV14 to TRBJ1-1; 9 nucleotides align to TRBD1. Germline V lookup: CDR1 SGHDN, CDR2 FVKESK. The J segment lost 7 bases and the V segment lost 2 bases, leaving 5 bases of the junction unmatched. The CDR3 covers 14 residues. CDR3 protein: CASSQWTGANEAFF. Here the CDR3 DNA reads TGTGCCAGCAGCCAATGGACAGGGGCGAATGAAGCTTTCTTT.

The CDR3, as DNA: TGTGCCACCAGTCCGGGCCTCACGGGCACTGAAGCTTTCTTT. Translated, it gives CATSPGLTGTEAFF. The V gene is TRBV15, the J gene TRBJ1-1; D gene ambiguous. Between the trimmed V and J ends, which lost 6 bases and 4 bases, there was a span of 15 bases. The CDR3 spans 14 residues. Germline CDR1 LNHNV, CDR2 YYDKDF (reference sequence). Complete variable domain (other parts from reference TRBV15 and TRBJ1-1): DAMVIQNPRYQVTQFGKPVTLSCSQTLNHNVMYWYQQKSSQAPKLLFHYYDKDFNNEADTPDNFQSRRPNTSFCFLDIRSPGLGDTAMYLCATSPGLTGTEAFFGQGTRLTVV.

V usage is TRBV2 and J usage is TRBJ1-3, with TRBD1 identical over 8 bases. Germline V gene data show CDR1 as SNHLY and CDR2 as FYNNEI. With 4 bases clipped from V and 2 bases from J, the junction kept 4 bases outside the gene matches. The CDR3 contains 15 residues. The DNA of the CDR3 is TGTGCCAGCAGTGGGACAGGGCGCCCTGGAAACACCATATATTTT. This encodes CASSGTGRPGNTIYF. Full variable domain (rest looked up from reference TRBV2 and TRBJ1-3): EPEVTQTPSHQVTQMGQEVILRCVPISNHLYFYWYRQILGQKVEFLVSFYNNEISEKSEIFDDQFSVERPDGSNFTLKIRSTKLEDSAMYFCASSGTGRPGNTIYFGEGSWLTVV.

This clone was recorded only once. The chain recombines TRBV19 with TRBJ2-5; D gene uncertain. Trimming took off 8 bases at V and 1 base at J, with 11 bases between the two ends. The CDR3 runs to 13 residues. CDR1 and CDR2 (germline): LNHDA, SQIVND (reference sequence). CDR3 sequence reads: CASAPGIQETQYF. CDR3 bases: TGTGCCAGTGCCCCGGGCATCCAAGAGACCCAGTACTTC.

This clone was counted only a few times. The CDR3 region is CASSETGGLTGELFF. Here the CDR3 DNA reads TGCGCCAGCAGTGAGACAGGGGGCCTCACCGGGGAGCTGTTTTTT. The chain couples TRBV10-2 to TRBJ2-2; 9 bases line up with TRBD1. The J segment lost 4 bases and the V segment lost 2 bases, leaving 2 bases of the junction unmatched. This CDR3 comprises 15 residues. The germline V gene encodes CDR1 WSHSY and CDR2 SAAADI.

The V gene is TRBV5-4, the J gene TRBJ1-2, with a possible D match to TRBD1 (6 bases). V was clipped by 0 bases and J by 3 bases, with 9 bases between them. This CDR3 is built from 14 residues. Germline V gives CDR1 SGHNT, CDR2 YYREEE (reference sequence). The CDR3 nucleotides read TGTGCCAGCAGCTTGGGAGACAGGCACTATGGCTACACCTTC. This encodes CASSLGDRHYGYTF.

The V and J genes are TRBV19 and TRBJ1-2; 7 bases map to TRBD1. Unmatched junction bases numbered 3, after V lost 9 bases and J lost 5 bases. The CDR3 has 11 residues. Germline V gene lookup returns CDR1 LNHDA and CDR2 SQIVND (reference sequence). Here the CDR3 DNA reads TGTGCCAGCGGGACAGCATATGGCTACACCTTC. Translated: CASGTAYGYTF. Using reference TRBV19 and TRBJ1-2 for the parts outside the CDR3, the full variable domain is DGGITQSPKYLFRKEGQNVTLSCEQNLNHDAMYWYRQDPGQGLRLIYYSQIVNDFQKGDIAEGYSVSREKKESFPLTVTSAQKNPTAFYLCASGTAYGYTFGSGTRLTVV.

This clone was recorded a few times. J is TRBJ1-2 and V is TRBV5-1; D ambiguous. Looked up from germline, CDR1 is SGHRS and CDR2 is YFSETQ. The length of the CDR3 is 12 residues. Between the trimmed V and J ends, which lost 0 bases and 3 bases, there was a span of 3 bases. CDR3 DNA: TGCGCCAGCAGCTTGGAGGACTATGGCTACACCTTC. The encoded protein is CASSLEDYGYTF.

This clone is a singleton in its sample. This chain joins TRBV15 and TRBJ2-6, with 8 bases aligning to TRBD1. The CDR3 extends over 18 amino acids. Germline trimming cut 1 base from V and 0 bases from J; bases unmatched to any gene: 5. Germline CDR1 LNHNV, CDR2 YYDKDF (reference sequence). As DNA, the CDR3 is TGTGCCACCAGCAGAGGATCAGGGGGCGCCTCTGGGGCCAACGTCCTGACTTTC. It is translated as CATSRGSGGASGANVLTF.

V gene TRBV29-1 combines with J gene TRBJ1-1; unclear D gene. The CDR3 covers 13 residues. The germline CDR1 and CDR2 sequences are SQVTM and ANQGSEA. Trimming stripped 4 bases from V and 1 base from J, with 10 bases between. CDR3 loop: CSVVGGENTEAFF. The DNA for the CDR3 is TGCAGCGTTGTAGGTGGAGAGAACACTGAAGCTTTCTTT.

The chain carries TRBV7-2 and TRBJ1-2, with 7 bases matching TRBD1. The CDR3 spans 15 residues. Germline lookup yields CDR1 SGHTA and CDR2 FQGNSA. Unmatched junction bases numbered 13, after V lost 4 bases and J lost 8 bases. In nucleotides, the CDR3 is TGTGCCAGCAGCTCGCGCACCGGGACAGCGGGCGGCTACACCTTC. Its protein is CASSSRTGTAGGYTF.

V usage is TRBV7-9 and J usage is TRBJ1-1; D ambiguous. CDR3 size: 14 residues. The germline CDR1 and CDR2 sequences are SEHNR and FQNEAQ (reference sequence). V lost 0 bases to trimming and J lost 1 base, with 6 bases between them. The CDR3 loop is CASSLAGGNTEAFF. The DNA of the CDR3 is TGTGCCAGCAGCTTAGCGGGCGGGAACACTGAAGCTTTCTTT.

CDR3 nucleotide sequence: TGTGCCAGCTCACCGTCGAGAGGACAGGGCGCCGGGGAGCTGTTTTTT. Translating gives CASSPSRGQGAGELFF. The chain uses TRBV18 and TRBJ2-2; 8 nucleotides align to TRBD1. Trimming removed 3 bases from V and 6 bases from J; junction bases left unmatched: 9. The CDR3 is 16 residues long. Looked up from germline, CDR1 is KGHSH and CDR2 is LQKENI.

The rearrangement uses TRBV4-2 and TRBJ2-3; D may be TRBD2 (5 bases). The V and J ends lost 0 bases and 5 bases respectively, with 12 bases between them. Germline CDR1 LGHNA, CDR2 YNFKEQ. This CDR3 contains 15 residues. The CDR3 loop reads CASSQDPDSEDTQYF. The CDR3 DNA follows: TGTGCCAGCAGCCAAGATCCGGACTCCGAAGATACGCAGTATTTT.

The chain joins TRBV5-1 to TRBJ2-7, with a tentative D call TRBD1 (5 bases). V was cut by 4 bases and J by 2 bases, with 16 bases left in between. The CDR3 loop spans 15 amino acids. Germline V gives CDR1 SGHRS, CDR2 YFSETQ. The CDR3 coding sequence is TGCGCCAGCAGCCTCTCCCCCCAGGGTCCCTACGAGCAGTACGTC. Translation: CASSLSPQGPYEQYV.

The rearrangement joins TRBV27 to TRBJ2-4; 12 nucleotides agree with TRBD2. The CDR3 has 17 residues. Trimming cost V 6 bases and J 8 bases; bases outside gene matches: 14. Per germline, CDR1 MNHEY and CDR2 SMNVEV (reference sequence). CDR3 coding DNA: TGTGCCAGCAGCCTCGGGGCTAGCGGGAGGGCCAGGGACATTCAGTACTTC. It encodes CASSLGASGRARDIQYF.

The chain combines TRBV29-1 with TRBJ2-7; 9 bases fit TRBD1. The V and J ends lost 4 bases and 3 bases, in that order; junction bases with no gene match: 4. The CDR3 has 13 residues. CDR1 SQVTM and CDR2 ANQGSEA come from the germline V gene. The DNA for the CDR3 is TGCAGCGTTGCAGAGGACAGGGGCTACGAGCAGTACTTC. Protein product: CSVAEDRGYEQYF.